What follows describes a single TCR beta chain. Its antigen is unknown. Given a much more abundant clone one base away, this may be a read error. Each molecule of TCR cDNA was tagged with one unique molecular identifier. TCRdb analysed the 5' RACE reads with MiXCR anew, one entry per CDR3 protein. The table includes about 3,900 distinct CDR3 sequences, 4.1% detected once. Time point indicated: sample taken at primary tumor resection. The sample originates from a study of spatial heterogeneity in lung cancer. Overall study: Correlation of TCR transcript counts in tumor regions with a T cell module score from matched bulk RNA-seq was strong.

This CDR3 spans 14 amino acids. Germline V lookup: CDR1 LNHDA, CDR2 SQIVND (reference sequence). Whole-study results and caveats: One measure, the expanded intratumoral alpha and beta TCR count, tracked tumor mutation counts.

Specimen: lung tumor tissue, collected at surgery. The sequence was obtained from a male donor with early-stage non-small cell lung cancer. V gene TRBV19 combines with J gene TRBJ1-1, with D possibly being TRBD1 (5 bases). As DNA, the CDR3 is TGTGCCAGTAGAGTCAGGGAATTATACGCTGAAGCTTTTTTT. As protein: CASRVRELYAEAFF.